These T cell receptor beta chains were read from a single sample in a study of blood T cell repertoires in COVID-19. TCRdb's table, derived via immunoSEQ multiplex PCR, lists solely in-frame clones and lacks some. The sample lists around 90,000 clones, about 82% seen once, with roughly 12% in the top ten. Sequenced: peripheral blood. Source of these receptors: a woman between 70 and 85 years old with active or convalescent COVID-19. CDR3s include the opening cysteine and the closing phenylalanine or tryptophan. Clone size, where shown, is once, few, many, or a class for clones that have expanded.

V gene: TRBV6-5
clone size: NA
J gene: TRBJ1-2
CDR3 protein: CASSYSRGGGRYGYTF

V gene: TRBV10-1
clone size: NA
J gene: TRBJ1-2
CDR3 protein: CASSDPGILTF

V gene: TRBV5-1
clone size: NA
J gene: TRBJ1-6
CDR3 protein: CASSLSAASGQGNSPLHF

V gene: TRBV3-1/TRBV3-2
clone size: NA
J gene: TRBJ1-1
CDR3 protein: CASSPLGQGSTEAFF

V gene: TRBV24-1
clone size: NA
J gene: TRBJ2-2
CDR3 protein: CATSGPGTGKRYGGELFF

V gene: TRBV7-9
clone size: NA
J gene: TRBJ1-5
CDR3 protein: CASSSWGDNQPQHF

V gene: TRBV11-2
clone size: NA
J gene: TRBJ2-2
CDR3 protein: CASSLSGNTGELFF

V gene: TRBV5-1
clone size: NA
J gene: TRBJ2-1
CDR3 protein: CASSGLTSGSGNEQFF

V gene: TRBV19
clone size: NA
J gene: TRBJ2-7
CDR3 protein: CASSIPGQSYEQYF

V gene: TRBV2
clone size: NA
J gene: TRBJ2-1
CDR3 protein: CASSLTSGGFNEQFF

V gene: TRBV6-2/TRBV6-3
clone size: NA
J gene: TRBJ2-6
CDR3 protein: CASSSGGGHVVLTF

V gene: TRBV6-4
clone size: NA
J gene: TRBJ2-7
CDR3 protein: CASIFPLIGHEQYF

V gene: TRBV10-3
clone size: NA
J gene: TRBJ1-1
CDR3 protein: CAISDSDQGSFF

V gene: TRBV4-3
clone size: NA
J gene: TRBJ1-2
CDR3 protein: CASSHLSTGSYYGYTF

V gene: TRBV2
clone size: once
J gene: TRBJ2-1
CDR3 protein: CASSPLKGLAGLSSYNEQFF

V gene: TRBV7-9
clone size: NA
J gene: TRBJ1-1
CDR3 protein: CASSFSDTEAFF

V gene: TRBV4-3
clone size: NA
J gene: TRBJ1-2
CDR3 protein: CASSQRQGSLGGGYTF

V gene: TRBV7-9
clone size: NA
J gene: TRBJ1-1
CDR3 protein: CASSLVTEAFF

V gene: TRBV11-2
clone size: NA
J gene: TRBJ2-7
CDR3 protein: CASRAAGGPYEQYF

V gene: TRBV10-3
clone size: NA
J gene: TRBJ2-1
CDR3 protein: CAIMRDTSYNEQFF

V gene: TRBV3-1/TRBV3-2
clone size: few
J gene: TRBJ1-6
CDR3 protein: CASSQVGQGYGSSPLHF

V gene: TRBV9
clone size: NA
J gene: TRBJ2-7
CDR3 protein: CASSVAPSSYEQYF

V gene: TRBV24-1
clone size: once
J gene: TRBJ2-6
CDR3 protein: CATSDPTGSGANVLTF

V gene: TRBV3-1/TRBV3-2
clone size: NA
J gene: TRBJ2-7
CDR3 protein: CASSQLGGYEQYF

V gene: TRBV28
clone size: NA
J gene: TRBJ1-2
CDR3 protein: CASIADRPYGYTF

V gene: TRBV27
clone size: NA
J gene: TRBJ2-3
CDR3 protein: CASRTRGEGQGRNTDTQYF

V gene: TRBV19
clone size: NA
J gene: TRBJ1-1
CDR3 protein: CASTLGGAPNTEAFF

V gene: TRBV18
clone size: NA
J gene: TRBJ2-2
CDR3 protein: CASSPKASGTLRGTGELFF

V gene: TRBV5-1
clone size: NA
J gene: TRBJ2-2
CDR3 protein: CASSLGASSFTGELFF

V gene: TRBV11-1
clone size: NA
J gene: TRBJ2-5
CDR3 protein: CASSLGLAEETQYF

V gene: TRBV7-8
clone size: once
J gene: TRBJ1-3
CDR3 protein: CASSLAGGSGNTIYF

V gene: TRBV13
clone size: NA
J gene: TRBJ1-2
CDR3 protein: CASSFRGYGYTF

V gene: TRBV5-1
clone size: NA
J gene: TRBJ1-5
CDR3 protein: CASSSGTGGNQPQHF

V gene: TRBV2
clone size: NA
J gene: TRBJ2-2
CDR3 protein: CASSPSGAPTGELFF

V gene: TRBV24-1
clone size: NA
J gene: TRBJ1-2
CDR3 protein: CATSEQDSNYGYTF

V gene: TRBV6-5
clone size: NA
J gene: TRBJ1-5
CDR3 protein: CASSLGTGSPQHF

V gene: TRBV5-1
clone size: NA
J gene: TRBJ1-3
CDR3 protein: CASSLDGAGNTIYF

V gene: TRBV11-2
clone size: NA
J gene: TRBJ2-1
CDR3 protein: CASSLDLSGAYNEQFF

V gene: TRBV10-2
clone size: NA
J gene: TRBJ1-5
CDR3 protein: CASSPTGGKQPQHF

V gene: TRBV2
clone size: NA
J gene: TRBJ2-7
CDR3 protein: CASRSRGQSLEQYF

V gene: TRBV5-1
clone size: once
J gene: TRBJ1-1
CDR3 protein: CASSRDRGADTEAFF

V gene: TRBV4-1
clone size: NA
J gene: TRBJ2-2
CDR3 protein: CASRPLGSPVTGELFF